The entry below describes one T cell receptor beta chain. No cognate antigen has been identified for it. Per-base quality was not reported, and no clone a single base away is much larger than it. The data belong to a study of shared clonotypes between healthy human individuals (TCRdb year 2020). Background for the entire study: A few men and two women, aged 18 to 49 years, made up the cohort. For each donor, three plates each were used for CD4 naive and CD4 memory, two plates were used for CD8 naive, and one plate was used for CD8 memory. The study deeply sequenced blood TCR repertoires of several healthy adults to estimate repertoire size and the extent of clonotype sharing between individuals. To increase sequencing depth and limit assay-specific biases, different laboratories used diverse techniques to prepare libraries and sequence TCR repertoires. Leukapheresis yielded between about 0.9 and 9 billion PBMCs per donor.

Donors were healthy HIV-negative adults with no recently reported acute infections or vaccinations. Only Caucasian adults living in Nashville, Tennessee, USA were represented among the donors. Magnetic negative selection was used to enrich CD4+ T cells, after which naive cells were positively selected on CD45RA and the negative fraction became the memory subset. Blood was collected by leukapheresis, and PBMCs were isolated by Ficoll-Histopaque density gradient centrifugation and then cryopreserved in liquid nitrogen vapor phase. Analytical flow cytometry was used to check the purity and quantity of each magnetically sorted T cell population. Each sorted fraction had its genomic DNA isolated and then quantified by UV absorbance on a Nanodrop 2000c. Using the deep immunoSEQ assay, multiplex PCR amplified TCR CDR3 regions from genomic DNA. Extracted genomic DNA from each cell subset was spread evenly across all wells of several immunoSEQ 96-well plates, with each plate serving as a replicate. For sorted subsets, roughly 190 ng of genomic DNA, equivalent to 25,000 to 30,000 T cell genomes, went into each replicate PCR. Purified libraries were quantified with a Qubit 3.0 fluorometer, sized on a Bioanalyzer 2100, and re-quantified with the KAPA Library Quantification kit. Every immunoSEQ 96-well plate was sequenced on a dedicated single-read 150-cycle Illumina NextSeq 550 flow cell. The authors' analysis ran thus. Because only junctional sequences without quality scores were contained in the immunoSEQ output, filtering matching that applied to full-length reads could not be performed. Sequences were annotated with PyIR, a Python wrapper for IgBLAST v1.9, and V/J genes and CDR3 were assigned using IMGT germline references. Any read was removed if the V/J assignment was weak (E-value above 1e-6), the CDR3 was missing, or the read contained stop codons, out-of-frame junctions, or ambiguous translated residues. V3J clonotypes were defined as sequences sharing an identical inferred V gene, J gene, and CDR3 amino acid sequence. Percentage overlap between repertoires was calculated by dividing the number of shared unique clonotypes by the size of the smaller repertoire. Richness of each repertoire was evaluated using RTK rarefaction, the Chao1 estimator, and Recon v2.1 estimates of unobserved clonotypes. OLGA was used to compute generation probabilities for all TCRbeta clonotypes that the gDNA method yielded from four donors. TCRdb took over this immuneACCESS table, retaining in-frame rearrangements with V and J assigned. Such tables are incomplete; in checked studies, under half of the missing clones stem from an unresolved V gene, and the remainder is unexplained. V, J and clone size are taken as reported in that table, and D and trimming were inferred from the DNA itself. The sample table shows about 730,000 clones, and roughly two thirds are seen once. In total, the top ten clones hold around 1.8% of the sample.

Including cysteine and phenylalanine, the CDR3 has 11 amino acids. The only DNA kept is the CDR3, 33 bases in frame from the first base. Per the germline V gene, SQVTM is the CDR1 and ANQGSEA is the CDR2. General conclusions and limits of the study: Based on pairwise subsampling, the degree of clonotype sharing among donors was expected to be affected by sequencing depth. Compared with non-shared clonotypes, the clonotypes found in all four sorted-subset donors had higher generation probabilities. Sampling was restricted to blood, and TCR repertoires in tissue are likely to differ from TCR repertoires in blood. The small number of donors limited the genetic and exposure-history diversity represented. About 4.5% of naive CD4, 3.5% of naive CD8, 2.3% of memory CD4, and approximately 0.4% of memory CD8 clonotypes were shared across a few donors. Rarefaction of sorted-subset datasets indicated incomplete sequencing despite the large sequencing depth. Larger estimated clonotype richness was generally found for naive subsets than for memory subsets.

This TCR was sampled from a woman between 25 and 40 years old in good health. Input material: memory CD4+ T cells sorted from blood. The meaning of the sample's cell subset or site label: CD45RA-negative fraction. This sequence uses TRBV29-1 and TRBJ2-5, and 7 bases in between align with TRBD1. The closer fit of TRBJ2-7 to the DNA end suggests the J call may be wrong. The CDR3 amino acid sequence is: CSVGDRDEQYF. Here is the DNA: TGCAGCGTCGGAGACAGGGACGAGCAGTACTTC.